This passage covers 8 T cell receptor beta chains from one sample sequenced in a study of radiotherapy plus CTLA-4 blockade in lung cancer. Assay: immunoSEQ multiplex PCR; the TCRdb copy retains only in-frame clones and omits some. The table lists about 49,000 clones, roughly 84% of them singletons. Source: peripheral blood, taken from a patient treated with radiotherapy plus ipilimumab. These receptor sequences come from a human donor with non-small cell lung cancer whose response to radiotherapy plus ipilimumab could not be evaluated.

This clone has more than one count but fewer than ten. The chain links TRBV7-9 to TRBJ2-4, with D possibly being TRBD2 (5 bases). The CDR3 runs 15 residues. Germline CDR1 and CDR2: SEHNR and FQNEAQ (reference sequence). V was cut by 4 bases and J by 8 bases, with 18 bases left in between. DNA of the CDR3: TGTGCCAGCAGCTCCGGCGGGCGGGCTTTGGACATTCAGTACTTC. It encodes CASSSGGRALDIQYF.

This clone was counted once. V and J are TRBV6-1 and TRBJ1-2; TRBD1 might be the D (5 bases). The germline gives CDR1 MNHNS, CDR2 SASEGT. V was shortened by 2 bases and J by 4 bases, with 17 bases between the two germline ends. This CDR3 is 16 amino acids long. CDR3 sequence: CASSEILGVPLYGYTF. CDR3 DNA: TGTGCCAGCAGTGAAATTTTAGGGGTTCCACTCTATGGCTACACCTTC.

This clone was counted a single time. The chain is built from TRBV25-1 and TRBJ1-1; 7 nucleotides align to TRBD1. The V gene end was trimmed by 4 bases and the J gene end by 6 bases; junction bases not matched to a gene: 5. The CDR3 contains 13 residues. Germline V gene data show CDR1 as MGHDK and CDR2 as SYGVNS. The CDR3, as DNA: TGTGCCAGCAGTGTACTCGGGACAGCTGAAGCTTTCTTT. This translates into CASSVLGTAEAFF. Based on the CDR3 plus reference TRBV25-1 and TRBJ1-1, the full variable domain is EADIYQTPRYLVIGTGKKITLECSQTMGHDKMYWYQQDPGMELHLIHYSYGVNSTEKGDLSSESTVSRIRTEHFPLTLESARPSHTSQYLCASSVLGTAEAFFGQGTRLTVV.

This clone came up once. This rearrangement joins TRBV14 to TRBJ1-2; maybe TRBD1 (6 bases). Germline CDR1 reads SGHDN; CDR2 reads FVKESK. The V end was cut by 2 bases, the J end by 7 bases, with 17 bases between. The CDR3 is 15 residues long. The CDR3 nucleotides read TGTGCCAGCAGCCAAAAAATGTCAGGGGCCTCTGGCTACACCTTC. This translates into CASSQKMSGASGYTF.

The chain employs TRBV7-2 and TRBJ2-7; possibly TRBD2 for D (5 bases). The V and J ends lost 8 bases and 6 bases respectively, with 17 bases between them. The CDR3 sequence is 13 residues long. The germline V gene has CDR1 SGHTA and CDR2 FQGNSA. CDR3 loop: CASLARGTSEQYF. Written as DNA, the CDR3 is TGTGCCAGCCTGGCACGGGGTACCTCCGAGCAGTACTTC.

In its sample, this clone was seen a few times. This rearrangement joins TRBV4-3 to TRBJ2-3, with TRBD2 identical over 9 bases. The CDR3 runs 18 residues. V dropped 1 base and J dropped 3; count of bases not matched to a gene: 11. CDR1 LGHNA and CDR2 YSLEER come from the germline V gene. CDR3 loop: CASSQGWGGRGWTDTQYF. In DNA form, the CDR3 reads TGCGCCAGCAGCCAAGGATGGGGCGGGAGGGGGTGGACAGATACGCAGTATTTT.

The chain combines TRBV6-5 with TRBJ1-5; no firm D call. CDR1 is MNHEY, CDR2 SVGAGI, per germline. Trimming took 5 bases from V and 5 from J, leaving 10 bases between them. The CDR3 is 13 residues long. The CDR3 protein is CASSQAEYQPQHF. CDR3 nucleotide sequence: TGTGCCAGCAGTCAGGCTGAGTATCAGCCCCAGCATTTT.

The gene calls are TRBV5-1 and TRBJ1-4; TRBD1 might be the D (5 bases). With 4 bases removed from V and 8 bases from J, the gap between germline ends came to 15 bases. The CDR3 contains 14 residues. The germline V gene has CDR1 SGHRS and CDR2 YFSETQ. As DNA, the CDR3 is TGCGCCAGCAGCCTCCCAGGGATAGGGGAAAAACTGTTTTTT. Protein: CASSLPGIGEKLFF. The full variable domain, completed using reference TRBV5-1 and TRBJ1-4, is KAGVTQTPRYLIKTRGQQVTLSCSPISGHRSVSWYQQTPGQGLQFLFEYFSETQRNKGNFPGRFSGRQFSNSRSEMNVSTLELGDSALYLCASSLPGIGEKLFFGSGTQLSVL.